The 27 T cell receptor beta chains in this list originate from one sample, sequenced in a study of blood T cell repertoires in COVID-19. Profiled with immunoSEQ multiplex PCR; TCRdb holds only in-frame clones, not every one. The table records some 320,000 clones, 89% of them present only once. The source material was PBMCs or T cells enriched from blood (not recorded which). Every receptor here comes from a man between 60 and 75 years old who had recovered from COVID-19.

The chain is built from TRBV24-1 and TRBJ2-1; 9 bases line up with TRBD1. Germline lookup yields CDR1 KGHDR and CDR2 SFDVKD. This CDR3 has 16 residues. V lost 5 bases, J lost 4 bases, and 8 bases stayed unmatched. This CDR3 reads CATSAPGQGLYNEQFF. The DNA of the CDR3 is TGTGCCACCAGTGCCCCGGGACAGGGACTATACAATGAGCAGTTCTTC.

The rearrangement joins TRBV28 to TRBJ2-2; TRBD2 is a possible D gene (6 bases). The length of the CDR3 is 16 residues. Trimming took off 4 bases at V and 7 bases at J, with 19 bases between the two ends. Germline CDR1 MDHEN, CDR2 SYDVKM. CDR3 nucleotides: TGTGCCAGCAGTTCCGGGACTCCCACTACTTACGGGGAGCTGTTTTTT. Protein product: CASSSGTPTTYGELFF.

The chain is built from TRBV19 and TRBJ2-7; a weak D match, TRBD2 (5 bases). The length of the CDR3 is 15 residues. The germline V and J ends were trimmed by 3 bases and 0 bases, with 12 bases remaining between them. Germline V gives CDR1 LNHDA, CDR2 SQIVND (reference sequence). CDR3 in DNA: TGTGCCAGTAGTATGGCCGGGGTGGGCTCCTACGAGCAGTACTTC. Its protein is CASSMAGVGSYEQYF.

The chain recombines TRBV7-8 with TRBJ2-6; maybe TRBD1 (5 bases). The germline V and J ends were trimmed by 5 bases and 0 bases, with 17 bases remaining between them. CDR3 length: 18 residues. The V gene's germline CDR1 is SGHVS and CDR2 FQNEAQ. This chain's CDR3 is CASSRTTVILSGANVLTF. CDR3 nucleotides: TGTGCCAGCAGCAGAACGACAGTTATTCTCTCTGGGGCCAACGTCCTGACTTTC. Filled out from reference TRBV7-8 and TRBJ2-6, the complete variable domain reads GAGVSQSPRYKVAKRGQDVALRCDPISGHVSLFWYQQALGQGPEFLTYFQNEAQLDKSGLPSDRFFAERPEGSVSTLKIQRTQQEDSAVYLCASSRTTVILSGANVLTFGAGSRLTVL.

This chain connects TRBV5-1 to TRBJ2-7; 9 bases are shared with TRBD2. This CDR3 is built from 15 residues. V dropped 4 bases and J dropped 3; count of bases not matched to a gene: 8. Germline V CDR1 and CDR2: SGHRS, YFSETQ. CDR3 in DNA: TGCGCCAGCAGCGATACTAGCGGGTATAACTACGAGCAGTACTTC. Its protein is CASSDTSGYNYEQYF.

The chain employs TRBV10-3 and TRBJ1-1, with a possible D match to TRBD1 (5 bases). Per germline, CDR1 ENHRY and CDR2 SYGVKD. Trimming took 2 bases from V and 4 from J, leaving 11 bases between them. The CDR3 covers 14 residues. The CDR3 nucleotides are TGTGCCATCAGTGAGCAGGGATTGAGCACTGAAGCTTTCTTT. This encodes CAISEQGLSTEAFF.

This rearrangement joins TRBV7-2 to TRBJ2-7; D ambiguous. CDR1 SGHTA and CDR2 FQGNSA come from the germline V gene. The length of the CDR3 is 14 residues. The germline V and J ends were trimmed by 2 bases and 3 bases, with 11 bases remaining between them. The CDR3 protein is CASSLMGLSYEQYF. As DNA, the CDR3 is TGTGCCAGCAGCTTAATGGGCCTTAGCTACGAGCAGTACTTC.

The rearrangement links TRBV19 to TRBJ1-5; weak D call: TRBD1 (5 bases). V dropped 7 bases and J dropped 7 bases, with 14 bases sitting between them. Germline values: CDR1 LNHDA, CDR2 SQIVND (reference sequence). The CDR3 consists of 13 residues. CDR3 region: CASKRSGHQPQHF. In nucleotides, the CDR3 is TGTGCCAGTAAGCGTTCAGGGCACCAGCCCCAGCATTTT.

The chain carries TRBV6-5 and TRBJ2-7; no definite D call. Between the trimmed V and J ends, which lost 5 bases and 2 bases, there was a span of 10 bases. The CDR3 has 13 residues. Germline CDR1 MNHEY, CDR2 SVGAGI. The CDR3 loop is CASSKTETYEQYF. In nucleotides, the CDR3 is TGTGCCAGCAGTAAGACTGAAACCTACGAGCAGTACTTC.

The chain uses TRBV2 and TRBJ2-2; TRBD1 aligns across 8 bases. Germline V CDR1 and CDR2: SNHLY, FYNNEI. CDR3 length equals 15 residues. Losses at the gene ends were 6 bases for V and 2 bases for J; bases not matched to a gene: 5. The CDR3 region is CASRTGAPNTGELFF. In nucleotides, the CDR3 is TGTGCCAGCAGGACAGGGGCCCCTAACACCGGGGAGCTGTTTTTT.

The chain links TRBV5-1 to TRBJ1-4, with D unclear. The CDR3 has 13 residues. CDR1 is SGHRS and CDR2 is YFSETQ in the germline V gene. Trimming took off 1 base at V and 6 bases at J, with 7 bases between the two ends. CDR3 sequence reads: CASSLREDEKLFF. The CDR3 bases are TGCGCCAGCAGCTTGAGAGAGGATGAAAAACTGTTTTTT. Full variable domain (outside the CDR3, taken from reference TRBV5-1 and TRBJ1-4): KAGVTQTPRYLIKTRGQQVTLSCSPISGHRSVSWYQQTPGQGLQFLFEYFSETQRNKGNFPGRFSGRQFSNSRSEMNVSTLELGDSALYLCASSLREDEKLFFGSGTQLSVL.

The CDR3 region is CASRDRGQGSYGYTF. The CDR3 DNA follows: TGTGCCAGCAGGGACCGGGGCCAGGGGAGCTATGGCTACACCTTC. The rearrangement links TRBV2 to TRBJ1-2; tentative D call: TRBD1 (6 bases). Germline lookup yields CDR1 SNHLY and CDR2 FYNNEI. V was trimmed by 6 bases and J by 4 bases, leaving 18 bases between them. The CDR3 totals 15 residues.

V is TRBV6-5 and J is TRBJ2-5, with D possibly being TRBD2 (6 bases). CDR1 is MNHEY and CDR2 is SVGAGI in the germline V gene. V was trimmed by 4 bases and J by 1 base, leaving 16 bases between them. CDR3 length: 16 amino acids. The CDR3 protein is CASSFLAEGLQETQYF. In nucleotides, the CDR3 is TGTGCCAGCAGTTTCCTGGCGGAGGGGCTCCAAGAGACCCAGTACTTC.

This clone appeared once. The chain joins TRBV24-1 to TRBJ2-3; 7 positions agree with TRBD1. The CDR3 totals 14 residues. Germline V CDR1 and CDR2: KGHDR, SFDVKD. The junction had 6 bases not matched to a gene; V was cut back by 9 bases and J by 1 base. The CDR3 loop is CATGVGQGTDTQYF. In DNA, the CDR3 is TGTGCCACCGGAGTAGGACAGGGCACAGATACGCAGTATTTT.

There are a few counts of this clone. The chain combines TRBV27 with TRBJ1-1, with 9 bases that match TRBD1. This CDR3 contains 13 residues. J lost 6 bases, V lost 6 bases, and 5 bases had no gene match. Germline V lookup: CDR1 MNHEY, CDR2 SMNVEV (reference sequence). For the CDR3, the DNA is TGTGCCAGCAGAGGGACAGGGTTGTCTGAAGCTTTCTTT. Its translation is CASRGTGLSEAFF.

The gene calls are TRBV25-1 and TRBJ2-1, with 14 bases matching TRBD2. CDR1 and CDR2 (germline): MGHDK, SYGVNS. Trimming removed 8 bases from V and 6 bases from J; junction bases left unmatched: 9. This CDR3 comprises 16 residues. The CDR3 reads CASSGTSGSGGNEQFF. CDR3 DNA: TGTGCCAGCTCCGGGACTAGCGGGAGCGGGGGCAATGAGCAGTTCTTC.

This rearrangement joins TRBV7-9 to TRBJ1-5; D call uncertain. V was cut by 2 bases and J by 7 bases, with 6 bases left in between. Germline V CDR1 and CDR2: SEHNR, FQNEAQ (reference sequence). This CDR3 region has 12 residues. The CDR3, as DNA: TGTGCCAGCAGCTTAACTACACAGCCCCAGCATTTT. It yields the protein CASSLTTQPQHF. Combining the CDR3 with reference TRBV7-9 and TRBJ1-5 gives the whole variable domain DTGVSQNPRHKITKRGQNVTFRCDPISEHNRLYWYRQTLGQGPEFLTYFQNEAQLEKSRLLSDRFSAERPKGSFSTLEIQRTEQGDSAMYLCASSLTTQPQHFGDGTRLSIL.

The chain couples TRBV7-9 to TRBJ2-3; a weak D match, TRBD2 (5 bases). The CDR3 extends over 17 amino acids. CDR1 and CDR2 (germline): SEHNR, FQNEAQ (reference sequence). Between the trimmed V and J ends, which lost 3 bases and 5 bases, there was a span of 21 bases. The CDR3 is CASSFAPSGGRLDTQYF. The CDR3 region has the DNA TGTGCCAGCAGCTTCGCCCCCTCCGGAGGTCGTTTAGATACGCAGTATTTT. The whole variable domain, remainder taken from reference TRBV7-9 and TRBJ2-3, is DTGVSQNPRHKITKRGQNVTFRCDPISEHNRLYWYRQTLGQGPEFLTYFQNEAQLEKSRLLSDRFSAERPKGSFSTLEIQRTEQGDSAMYLCASSFAPSGGRLDTQYFGPGTRLTVL.

The rearrangement uses TRBV5-8 and TRBJ2-5, with D possibly being TRBD2 (6 bases). From germline, CDR1 is SGHTS and CDR2 YDEGEE. CDR3 length: 15 amino acids. Trimming shortened V by 10 bases and J by 1 base, and 20 bases separated the two germline ends. The CDR3 DNA is TGTGCCCGCCCGTCCGGGGGAGCGGTCCAAGAGACCCAGTACTTC. Protein product: CARPSGGAVQETQYF.

The chain is built from TRBV19 and TRBJ2-1, with TRBD2 identical over 8 bases. The V gene's germline CDR1 is LNHDA and CDR2 SQIVND (reference sequence). The trim removed 1 base at V and 7 bases at J, leaving 6 bases unmatched. The CDR3 is 15 amino acids. The CDR3 nucleotides read TGTGCCAGTAGTATAGGCGGGAGGTCGAGGAATGAGCAGTTCTTC. This translates into CASSIGGRSRNEQFF.

CDR3 sequence reads: CASSYRDTYEQYF. The CDR3 nucleotides read TGTGCCAGCAGTTACCGGGACACCTACGAGCAGTACTTC. The J gene is TRBJ2-7, the V gene TRBV6-5, with a weak D call TRBD1 (6 bases). V lost 2 bases and J 2 bases, leaving 7 bases between the germline ends. This CDR3 is built from 13 residues. The germline V gene encodes CDR1 MNHEY and CDR2 SVGAGI.

The CDR3: CASSPLDSDRGLGETQYF. As DNA, the CDR3 is TGTGCCAGCAGTCCCCTAGATTCCGACAGGGGGCTAGGTGAGACCCAGTACTTC. This chain uses TRBV27 with TRBJ2-5, with 10 bases fitting TRBD1. Losses at the gene ends were 5 bases for V and 5 bases for J; bases not matched to a gene: 17. The germline V gene encodes CDR1 MNHEY and CDR2 SMNVEV (reference sequence). This CDR3 has 18 residues.

V is TRBV11-3 and J is TRBJ2-1, with D tentatively TRBD1 (6 bases). CDR1 is SGHNT and CDR2 is YENEEA in the germline V gene. The V end was cut by 1 base, the J end by 7 bases, with 14 bases between. This CDR3 has 15 residues. In nucleotides, the CDR3 is TGTGCCAGCAGCTTAGGGGCAGGGGCGTGGAATGAGCAGTTCTTC. It codes for CASSLGAGAWNEQFF.

V and J are TRBV5-1 and TRBJ2-7; 10 nucleotides align to TRBD1. V dropped 2 bases and J dropped 6; count of bases not matched to a gene: 2. This CDR3 has 13 residues. CDR1 and CDR2 from the germline V gene are SGHRS and YFSETQ. The CDR3 sequence: CASSLRTGGEQYF. CDR3 sequence (DNA): TGCGCCAGCAGCTTAAGGACAGGGGGCGAGCAGTACTTC.

This chain joins TRBV13 and TRBJ2-7; TRBD1 matches 7 bases. Germline-derived CDR1 and CDR2 are PRHDT and FYEKMQ (reference sequence). With V trimmed by 6 bases and J by 4 bases, 9 bases remained unmatched. The length of the CDR3 is 14 residues. The CDR3 sequence: CASSSRDSDYEQYF. In DNA, the CDR3 is TGTGCCAGCAGTTCCCGGGACAGCGATTACGAGCAGTACTTC.

This rearrangement joins TRBV3-1 (or the pseudogene TRBV3-2) to TRBJ1-2; D ambiguous. The V end lost 1 base, the J end lost 5 bases, and 20 bases lay between the germline ends. The CDR3 contains 17 residues. Germline-derived CDR1 and CDR2 are LGHDT and YNNKEL (reference sequence). CDR3: CASSQAVGGNFMYGYTF. The CDR3 bases are TGTGCCAGCAGCCAAGCCGTTGGCGGAAACTTCATGTATGGCTACACCTTC.

This chain links TRBV5-1 with TRBJ2-1, with 8 bases lining up with TRBD2. V gave up 4 bases and J gave up 0 bases; unmatched junction bases: 12. Germline CDR1 SGHRS, CDR2 YFSETQ. The CDR3 covers 18 residues. The CDR3 protein is CASSLGLGGISSYNEQFF. As DNA, the CDR3 is TGCGCCAGCAGCCTGGGACTAGGCGGGATAAGCTCCTACAATGAGCAGTTCTTC.